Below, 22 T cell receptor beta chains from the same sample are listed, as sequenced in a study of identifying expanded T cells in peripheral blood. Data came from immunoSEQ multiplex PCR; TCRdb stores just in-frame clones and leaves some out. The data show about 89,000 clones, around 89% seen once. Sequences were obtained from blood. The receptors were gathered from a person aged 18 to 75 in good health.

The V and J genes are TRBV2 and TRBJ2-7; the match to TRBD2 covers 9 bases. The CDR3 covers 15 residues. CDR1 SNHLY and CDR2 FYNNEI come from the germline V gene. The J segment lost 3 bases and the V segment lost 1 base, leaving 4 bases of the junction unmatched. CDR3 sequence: CASSEGAGGGYEQYF. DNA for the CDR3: TGTGCCAGCAGTGAAGGGGCGGGAGGGGGCTACGAGCAGTACTTC.

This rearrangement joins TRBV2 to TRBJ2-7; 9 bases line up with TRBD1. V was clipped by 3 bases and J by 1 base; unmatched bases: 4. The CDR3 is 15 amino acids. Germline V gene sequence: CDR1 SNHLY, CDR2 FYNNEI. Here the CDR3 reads CASSDPGQGSYEQYF. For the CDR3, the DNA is TGTGCCAGCAGTGACCCGGGACAGGGTTCCTACGAGCAGTACTTC.

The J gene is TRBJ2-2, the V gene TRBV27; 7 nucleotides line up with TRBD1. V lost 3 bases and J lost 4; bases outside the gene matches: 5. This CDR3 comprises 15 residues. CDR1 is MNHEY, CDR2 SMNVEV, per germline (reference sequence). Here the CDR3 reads CASSLEAGGTGELFF. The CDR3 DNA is TGTGCCAGCAGTTTGGAGGCAGGGGGCACCGGGGAGCTGTTTTTT.

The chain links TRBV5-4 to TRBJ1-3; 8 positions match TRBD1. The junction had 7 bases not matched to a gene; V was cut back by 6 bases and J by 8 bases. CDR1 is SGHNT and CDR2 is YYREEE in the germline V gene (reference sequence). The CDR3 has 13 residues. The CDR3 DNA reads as TGTGCCAGCACCCTCGACAGGGGAGACACCATATATTTT. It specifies CASTLDRGDTIYF.

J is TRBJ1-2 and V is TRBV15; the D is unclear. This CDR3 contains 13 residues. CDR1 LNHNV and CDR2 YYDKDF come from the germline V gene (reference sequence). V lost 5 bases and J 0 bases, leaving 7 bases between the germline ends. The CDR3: CATSDSSNYGYTF. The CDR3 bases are TGTGCCACCAGCGACTCCTCTAACTATGGCTACACCTTC. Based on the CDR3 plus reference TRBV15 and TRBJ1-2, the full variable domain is DAMVIQNPRYQVTQFGKPVTLSCSQTLNHNVMYWYQQKSSQAPKLLFHYYDKDFNNEADTPDNFQSRRPNTSFCFLDIRSPGLGDTAMYLCATSDSSNYGYTFGSGTRLTVV.

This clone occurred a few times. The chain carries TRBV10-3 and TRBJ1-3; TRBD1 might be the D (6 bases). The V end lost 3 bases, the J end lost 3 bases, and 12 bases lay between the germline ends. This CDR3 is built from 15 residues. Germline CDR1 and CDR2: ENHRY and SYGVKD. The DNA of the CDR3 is TGTGCCATCAGTGACAGGGGTTTAGGTGGAAACACCATATATTTT. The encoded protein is CAISDRGLGGNTIYF.

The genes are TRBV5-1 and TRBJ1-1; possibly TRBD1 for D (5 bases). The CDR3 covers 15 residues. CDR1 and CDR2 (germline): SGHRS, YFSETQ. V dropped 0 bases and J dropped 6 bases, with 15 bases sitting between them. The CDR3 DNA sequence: TGCGCCAGCAGCTTGGACGGGGGTTCCACAGCTGAAGCTTTCTTT. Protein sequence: CASSLDGGSTAEAFF.

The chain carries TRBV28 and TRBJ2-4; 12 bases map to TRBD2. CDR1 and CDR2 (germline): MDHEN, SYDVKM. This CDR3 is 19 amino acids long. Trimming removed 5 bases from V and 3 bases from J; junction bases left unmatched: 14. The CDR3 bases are TGTGCCAGCAGTCCCTCTTCAGCTAGCGGGGGGGCTGTCAAAAACATTCAGTACTTC. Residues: CASSPSSASGGAVKNIQYF.

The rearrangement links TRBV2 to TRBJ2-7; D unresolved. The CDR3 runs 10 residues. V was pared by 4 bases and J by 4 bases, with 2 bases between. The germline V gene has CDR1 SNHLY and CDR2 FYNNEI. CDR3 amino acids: CASSGYEQYF. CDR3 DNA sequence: TGTGCCAGCAGTGGTTACGAGCAGTACTTC.

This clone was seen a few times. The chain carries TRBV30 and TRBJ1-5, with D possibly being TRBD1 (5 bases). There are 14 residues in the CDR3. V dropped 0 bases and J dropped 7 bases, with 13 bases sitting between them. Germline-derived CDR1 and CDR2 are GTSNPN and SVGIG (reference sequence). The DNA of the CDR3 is TGTGCCTGGAGTGTAGACAGCAATACCCAGCCCCAGCATTTT. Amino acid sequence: CAWSVDSNTQPQHF.

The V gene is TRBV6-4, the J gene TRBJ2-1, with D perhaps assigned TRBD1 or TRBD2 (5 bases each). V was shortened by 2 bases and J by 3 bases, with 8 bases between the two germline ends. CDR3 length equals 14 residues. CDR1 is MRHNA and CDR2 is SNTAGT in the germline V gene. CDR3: CASSDGDVYNEQFF. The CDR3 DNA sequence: TGTGCCAGCAGTGACGGGGACGTCTACAATGAGCAGTTCTTC.

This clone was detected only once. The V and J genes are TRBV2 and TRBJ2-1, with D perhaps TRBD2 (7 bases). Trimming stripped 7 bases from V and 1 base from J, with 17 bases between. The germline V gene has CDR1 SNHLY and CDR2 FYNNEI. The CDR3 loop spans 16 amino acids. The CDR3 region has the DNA TGTGCCAGCAACGATCCGGGGGGCGAATCCTACAATGAGCAGTTCTTC. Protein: CASNDPGGESYNEQFF.

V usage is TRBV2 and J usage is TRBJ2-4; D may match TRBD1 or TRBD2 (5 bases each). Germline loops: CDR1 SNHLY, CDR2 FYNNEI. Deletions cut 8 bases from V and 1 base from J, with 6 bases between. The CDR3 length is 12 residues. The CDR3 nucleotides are TGTGCCAGCGAGGGGGCCAAAAACATTCAGTACTTC. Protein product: CASEGAKNIQYF.

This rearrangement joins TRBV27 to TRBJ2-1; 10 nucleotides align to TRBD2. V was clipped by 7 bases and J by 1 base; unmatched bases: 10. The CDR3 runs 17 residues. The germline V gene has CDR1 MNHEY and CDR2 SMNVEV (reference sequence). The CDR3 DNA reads TGTGCCAGCAAGGAAGCGGGAGGGCCGAAGTCCTACAATGAGCAGTTCTTC. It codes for CASKEAGGPKSYNEQFF.

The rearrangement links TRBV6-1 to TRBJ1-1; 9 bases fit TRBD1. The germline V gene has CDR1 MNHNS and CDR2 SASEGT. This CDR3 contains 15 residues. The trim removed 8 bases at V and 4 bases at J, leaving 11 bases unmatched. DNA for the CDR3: TGTGCCAGCTGCGAACAGGGGGCGCTTGGCACTGAAGCTTTCTTT. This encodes CASCEQGALGTEAFF.

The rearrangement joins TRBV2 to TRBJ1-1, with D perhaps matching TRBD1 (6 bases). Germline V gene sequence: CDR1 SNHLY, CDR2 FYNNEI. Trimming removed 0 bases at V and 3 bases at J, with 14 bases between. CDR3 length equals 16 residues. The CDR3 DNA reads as TGTGCCAGCAGTGAAGCAATGGGGGCGGGGGACACTGAAGCTTTCTTT. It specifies CASSEAMGAGDTEAFF.

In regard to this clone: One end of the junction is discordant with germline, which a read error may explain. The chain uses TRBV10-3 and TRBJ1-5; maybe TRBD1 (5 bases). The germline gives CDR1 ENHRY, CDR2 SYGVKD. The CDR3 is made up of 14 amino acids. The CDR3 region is CASSKWDGNQPQHF. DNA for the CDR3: TGTGCCAGCAGTAAATGGGACGGCAATCAGCCCCAGCATTTT.

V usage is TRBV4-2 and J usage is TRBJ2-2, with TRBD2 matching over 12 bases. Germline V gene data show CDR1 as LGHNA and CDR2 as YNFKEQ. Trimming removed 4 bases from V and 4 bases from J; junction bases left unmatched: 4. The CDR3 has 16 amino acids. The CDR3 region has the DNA TGTGCCAGCAGCCCACCGGGACTAGCGGGCACCGGGGAGCTGTTTTTT. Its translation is CASSPPGLAGTGELFF.

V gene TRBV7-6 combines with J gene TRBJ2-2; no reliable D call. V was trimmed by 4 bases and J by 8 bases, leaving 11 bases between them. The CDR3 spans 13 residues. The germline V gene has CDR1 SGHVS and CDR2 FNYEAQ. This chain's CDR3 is CASSSVLIGELFF. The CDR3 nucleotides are TGTGCCAGCAGCTCCGTCCTGATTGGGGAGCTGTTTTTT. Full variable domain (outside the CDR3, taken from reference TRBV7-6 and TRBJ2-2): GAGVSQSPRYKVTKRGQDVALRCDPISGHVSLYWYRQALGQGPEFLTYFNYEAQQDKSGLPNDRFSAERPEGSISTLTIQRTEQRDSAMYRCASSSVLIGELFFGEGSRLTVL.

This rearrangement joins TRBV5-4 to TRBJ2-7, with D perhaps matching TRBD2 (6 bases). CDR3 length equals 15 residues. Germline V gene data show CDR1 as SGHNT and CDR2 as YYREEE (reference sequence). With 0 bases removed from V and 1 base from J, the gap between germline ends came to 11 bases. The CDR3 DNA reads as TGTGCCAGCAGCTTGGGGGGGACTCCATCCTACGAGCAGTACTTC. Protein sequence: CASSLGGTPSYEQYF.

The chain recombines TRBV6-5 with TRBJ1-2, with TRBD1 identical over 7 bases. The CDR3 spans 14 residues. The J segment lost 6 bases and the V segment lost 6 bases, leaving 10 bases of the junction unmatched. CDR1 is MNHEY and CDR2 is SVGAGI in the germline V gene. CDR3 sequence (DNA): TGTGCCAGCAGCCCGGGACAGCCGTCGAATGGCTACACCTTC. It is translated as CASSPGQPSNGYTF.

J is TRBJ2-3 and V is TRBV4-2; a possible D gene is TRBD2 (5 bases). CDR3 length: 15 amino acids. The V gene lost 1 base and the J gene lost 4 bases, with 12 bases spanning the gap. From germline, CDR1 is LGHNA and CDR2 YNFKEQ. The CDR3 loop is CASSQAVGGSDTQYF. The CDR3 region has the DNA TGTGCCAGCAGCCAAGCGGTAGGAGGATCAGATACGCAGTATTTT.